This TCR beta chain originates from a study of naive and memory T cell subsets (dated by TCRdb to about 2017). Background for the entire study: The study applied an open-source, UMI-based TCR alpha and beta sequencing pipeline to sorted naive and memory peripheral blood T cell subsets. The results of the functional CMV T cell responses matched the IgG serology results in every case. RNA was DNase-treated and reverse transcribed with TCR constant-region primers, mostly using SuperScript III.

From the second PCR step onward, the TCR alpha chain libraries and the TCR beta chain libraries were amplified separately. CMV status of each donor was established by measuring IFNgamma production from CD4+ T cells after fresh PBMCs were stimulated overnight with CMV viral lysate. Miltenyi beads were used first to positively select CD4 T cells, and CD8 T cells were then positively selected from the CD4-negative fraction. Cells were stained for CD3, CD4, CD8, CD45RA, CD27 and a live/dead dye and were sorted on a BD Aria II into four subsets based on CD45RA and CD27. For sorting, CD45RA-CD27- cells were defined as effector memory cells, while CD45RA+CD27- cells were defined as EMRA cells. Blood came from a few healthy volunteers, each fractionated into CD4 and CD8 T cells and then into four differentiation subsets. Around 130 ml of peripheral blood was taken from each donor, and PBMC were separated by density-gradient centrifugation on Ficoll-Paque PLUS. The sorted cells were lysed in RLT buffer, after which RNA was extracted using a Qiagen RNeasy kit and kept at -80 degrees C.

The CDR3 starts with the cysteine, ends with the phenylalanine, and has 14 residues. The sequence is cut down to CDR3 DNA, 42 bases in frame from base 1. At the junction V is shortened by 7 bases and J by 2 bases, with 9 bases in between. CDR1 and CDR2 (MDHEN, SYDVKM) derive from the germline V gene. Library preparation employed UMI-ligation and nested PCR. An equimolar mix of two oligonucleotides covering both TRBC1 and TRBC2 was used as the beta constant-region primer. A single-stranded oligonucleotide containing the SP2 primer and a 12-nucleotide UMI was joined to the 3' end of the cDNA by T4 RNA ligase 1. The ligated cDNA went through four rounds of PCR with nested alpha and beta constant-region primers together with the SP2 primer. Incubation of the ligation reaction was carried out at 16 degrees C for about 19-24 hours. PCR2 was typically performed as a SYBR Green qPCR and was stopped at a predetermined threshold so that over-amplification was prevented. Every purification after the first one was done using Agencourt AMPure XP magnetic beads. Library amounts were measured by Qubit and library quality was assessed on a TapeStation, where the main peak was expected at around 650 bp. Sequencing of the pooled libraries was done on an Illumina MiSeq using v2 2x251 paired-end kits, which typically yielded roughly 0.95-2.2 million reads per sample. Libraries were pooled at approximately 3.6 nM per sample, and about 4.5-7% PhiX was added to improve cluster recognition. For the original study's pipeline: Decombinator assigned V and J genes to Demultiplexor-processed FASTQ reads by tag matching, allowing a single base-pair mismatch. UMIs were used by Collapsinator to correct both sequencing errors and frequency errors arising from PCR heterogeneity. CDR3Translator translated TCRs and extracted CDR3s from the conserved cysteine to the FGXG phenylalanine, flagging non-productive sequences. Gini, Shannon entropy and inverse Simpson indices were calculated on repertoires that had been subsampled to equal numbers of UMI-defined TCRs. Within the linear range, a power law was fitted to clonotype abundance distributions using maximum likelihood. When run on a single naive CD8 sample, MIGEC and the pipeline yielded similar UMI counts, similar unique TCR numbers and similar clonal distributions. A set of some 7,600 CMV-associated CDR3 sequences, compiled from VDJdb and a published dataset, was used to search the repertoires. TCRdb trimmed public reads at Q25 via fastp, called clones via MiXCR and kept in-frame beta chains. Rows with a matching CDR3 protein are joined into one entry that keeps the most common DNA and genes. What appears here as the V and J calls and clone size reflects TCRdb's work, not the paper's. This sample holds around 35,000 distinct CDR3 sequences; approximately 12% were observed only once. Of the sample, under 25% is held by the ten largest clones.

Here is what the overall study found, with its caveats: The repertoire findings for the naive and memory subsets could not be validated, as no ground truth was available. RNA-based TCR counts may be influenced by expression changes linked to T cell activation and differentiation. A clonotype was defined as a single alpha or beta chain sequence rather than as a paired alpha/beta receptor. In both CD4 and CD8 cells, the Gini index increased while Shannon and inverse Simpson diversity decreased from naive through CM, EM and EMRA. After error correction, only a single occurrence was seen for over 95% of naive TCR sequences, so much steeper abundance distributions were produced than in memory subsets. The abundance of TCRs followed a power law with an exponent that differed between naive and memory subsets yet stayed consistent across the three individuals.

This clonotype was counted between two and nine times. Which antigen it targets is not known. There are no base qualities to consult, and no much larger clone falls within one base. The rearrangement combines TRBV28 with TRBJ2-6; no D segment can be confidently identified. The sample taken for sequencing was effector memory CD4+ T cells from blood. Read against the paper, the sample's cell subset or site label means: effector memory, CD45RA- CD27-. This TCR derives from a human donor in good health. The CDR3 region: CASNLNAGANVLTF. The sequenced DNA: TGTGCCAGCAATCTCAACGCTGGGGCCAACGTCCTGACTTTC. Joined to the reference TRBV28 and TRBJ2-6 proteins, this CDR3 gives the full variable domain: DVKVTQSSRYLVKRTGEKVFLECVQDMDHENMFWYRQDPGLGLRLIYFSYDVKMKEKGDIPEGYSVSREKKERFSLILESASTNQTSMYLCASNLNAGANVLTFGAGSRLTVL.